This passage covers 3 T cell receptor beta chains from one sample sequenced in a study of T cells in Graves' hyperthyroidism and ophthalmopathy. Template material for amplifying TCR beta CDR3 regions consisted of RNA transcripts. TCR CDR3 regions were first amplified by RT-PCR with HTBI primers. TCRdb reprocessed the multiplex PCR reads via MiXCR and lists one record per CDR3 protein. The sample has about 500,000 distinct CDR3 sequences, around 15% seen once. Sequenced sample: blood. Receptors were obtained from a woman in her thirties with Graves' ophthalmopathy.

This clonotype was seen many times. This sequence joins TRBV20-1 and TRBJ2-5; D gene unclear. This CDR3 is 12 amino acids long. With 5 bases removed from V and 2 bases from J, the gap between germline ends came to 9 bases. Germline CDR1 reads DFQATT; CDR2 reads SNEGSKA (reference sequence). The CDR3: CSAEQNQETQYF. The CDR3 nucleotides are TGCAGTGCTGAACAGAATCAAGAGACCCAGTACTTC.

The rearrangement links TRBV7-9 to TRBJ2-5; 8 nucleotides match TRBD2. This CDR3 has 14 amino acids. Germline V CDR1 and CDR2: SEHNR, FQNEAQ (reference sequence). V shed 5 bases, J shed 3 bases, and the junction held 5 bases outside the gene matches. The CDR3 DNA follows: TGTGCCAGCAGCCTGAGCGGGGGAAAAGAGACCCAGTACTTC. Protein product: CASSLSGGKETQYF.

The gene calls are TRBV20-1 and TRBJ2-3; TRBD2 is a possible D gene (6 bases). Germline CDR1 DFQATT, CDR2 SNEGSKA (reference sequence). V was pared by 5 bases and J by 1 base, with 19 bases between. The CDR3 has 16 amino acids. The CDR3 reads CSALTLRESGTDTQYF. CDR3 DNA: TGCAGTGCTCTCACGCTTCGGGAGTCTGGCACAGATACGCAGTATTTT.